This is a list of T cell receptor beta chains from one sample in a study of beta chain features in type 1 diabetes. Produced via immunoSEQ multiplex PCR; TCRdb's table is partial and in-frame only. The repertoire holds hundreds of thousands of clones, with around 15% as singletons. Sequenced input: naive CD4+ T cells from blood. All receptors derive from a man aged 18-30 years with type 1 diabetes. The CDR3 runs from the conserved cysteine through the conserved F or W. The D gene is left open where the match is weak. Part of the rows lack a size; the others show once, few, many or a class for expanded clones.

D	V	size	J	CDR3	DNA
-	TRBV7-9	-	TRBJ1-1	CASSFGPLNTEAFF	TGTGCCAGCAGCTTCGGACCTTTGAACACTGAAGCTTTCTTT
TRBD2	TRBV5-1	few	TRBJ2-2	CASSLVAGGYSNTGELFF	TGCGCCAGCAGCTTGGTAGCGGGAGGTTACTCGAACACCGGGGAGCTGTTTTTT
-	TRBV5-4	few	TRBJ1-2	CASSSDSYGYTF	TGTGCCAGCAGCTCCGACAGCTATGGCTACACCTTC
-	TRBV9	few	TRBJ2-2	CASSVEPSTGELFF	TGTGCCAGCAGCGTAGAACCATCTACCGGGGAGCTGTTTTTT
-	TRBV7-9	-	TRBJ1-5	CASSLGTASNQPQHF	TGTGCCAGCAGCTTAGGGACGGCTAGCAATCAGCCCCAGCATTTT
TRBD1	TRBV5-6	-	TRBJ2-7	CASSLAPGTATRSYEQYF	TGTGCCAGCAGCTTGGCCCCGGGGACAGCCACTCGTTCCTACGAGCAGTACTTC
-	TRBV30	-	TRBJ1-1	CAWSVRYETEAFF	TGTGCCTGGAGTGTACGGTATGAAACTGAAGCTTTCTTT
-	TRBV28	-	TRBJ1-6	CASSFGGAPNSPLHF	TGTGCCAGCAGTTTTGGAGGGGCGCCTAATTCACCCCTCCACTTT
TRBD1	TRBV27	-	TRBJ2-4	CASRRPGTGKNIQYF	TGTGCCAGCAGGCGACCAGGGACAGGGAAAAACATTCAGTACTTC
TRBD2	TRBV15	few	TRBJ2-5	CATSSRLAGVQETQYF	TGTGCCACCAGCAGCAGACTAGCGGGGGTCCAAGAGACCCAGTACTTC
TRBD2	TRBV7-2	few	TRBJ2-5	CASSSSGTSGGPHF	TGTGCCAGCAGCTCCTCCGGGACTAGCGGGGGGCCACACTTC
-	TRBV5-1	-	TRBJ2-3	CASSYRQVTDTQYF	TGCGCCAGCAGCTACCGACAGGTCACAGATACGCAGTATTTT
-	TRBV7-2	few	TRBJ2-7	CASSLDPPSSSYEQYF	TGTGCCAGCAGCTTAGACCCACCATCGAGCTCCTACGAGCAGTACTTC
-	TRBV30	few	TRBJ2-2	CAWPGTSNTGELFF	TGTGCCTGGCCCGGGACATCGAACACCGGGGAGCTGTTTTTT
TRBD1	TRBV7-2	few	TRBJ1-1	CASSFRQGRGNTEAFF	TGTGCCAGCAGCTTCAGACAGGGCAGGGGGAACACTGAAGCTTTCTTT
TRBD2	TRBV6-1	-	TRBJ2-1	CASQTSGEINEQFF	TGTGCCAGCCAGACTAGCGGAGAGATCAATGAGCAGTTCTTC
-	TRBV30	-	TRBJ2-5	CAWLETETQYF	TGTGCCTGGTTAGAAACGGAGACCCAGTACTTC
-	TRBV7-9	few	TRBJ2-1	CASSNKGSSYNEQFF	TGTGCCAGCAGCAATAAGGGCAGCTCCTACAATGAGCAGTTCTTC
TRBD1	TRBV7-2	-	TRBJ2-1	CASSYGDSYNEQFF	TGTGCCAGCAGCTATGGGGACAGTTACAATGAGCAGTTCTTC
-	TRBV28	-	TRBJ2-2	CASSLPQRPTGELFF	TGTGCCAGCAGTCTTCCGCAACGGCCAACCGGGGAGCTGTTTTTT
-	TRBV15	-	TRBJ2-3	CATSRERRGLDTQYF	TGTGCCACCAGCAGAGAGAGGAGGGGATTAGATACGCAGTATTTT
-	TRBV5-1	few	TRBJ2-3	CASSLEGSDTQYF	TGCGCCAGCAGCTTGGAGGGTTCAGATACGCAGTATTTT
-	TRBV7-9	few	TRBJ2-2	CASSGMSGSANTGELFF	TGTGCCAGCAGCGGCATGAGCGGCAGCGCGAACACCGGGGAGCTGTTTTTT
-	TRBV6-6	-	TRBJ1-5	CASSSRDQPQHF	TGTGCCAGCAGTTCGAGGGATCAGCCCCAGCATTTT
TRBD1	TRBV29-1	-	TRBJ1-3	CRDSGLTGGAGNTIYF	TGCAGAGATTCGGGATTGACAGGGGGCGCCGGAAACACCATATATTTT
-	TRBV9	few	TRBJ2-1	CASSVGEAEQFF	TGTGCCAGCAGCGTAGGAGAGGCTGAGCAGTTCTTC